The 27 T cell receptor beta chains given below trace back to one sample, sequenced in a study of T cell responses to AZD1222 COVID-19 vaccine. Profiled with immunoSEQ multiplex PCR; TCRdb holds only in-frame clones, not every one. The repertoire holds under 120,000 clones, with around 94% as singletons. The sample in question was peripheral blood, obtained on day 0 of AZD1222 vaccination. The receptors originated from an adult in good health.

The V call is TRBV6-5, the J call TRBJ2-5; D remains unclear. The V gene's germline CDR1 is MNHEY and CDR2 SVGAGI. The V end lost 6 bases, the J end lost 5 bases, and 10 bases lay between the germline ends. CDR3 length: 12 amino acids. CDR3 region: CASSGMRETQYF. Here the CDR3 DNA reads TGTGCCAGCAGCGGAATGAGGGAGACCCAGTACTTC.

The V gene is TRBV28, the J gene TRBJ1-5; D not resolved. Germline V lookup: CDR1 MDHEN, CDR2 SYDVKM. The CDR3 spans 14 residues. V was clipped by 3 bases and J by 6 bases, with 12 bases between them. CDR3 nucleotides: TGTGCCAGCAGTTTGATGAGGTCGGGTCAGCCCCAGCATTTT. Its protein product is CASSLMRSGQPQHF.

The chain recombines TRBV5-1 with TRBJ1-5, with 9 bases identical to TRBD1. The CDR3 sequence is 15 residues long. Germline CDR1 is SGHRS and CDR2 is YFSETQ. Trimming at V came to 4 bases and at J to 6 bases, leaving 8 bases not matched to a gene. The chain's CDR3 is CASSITGQGGQPQHF. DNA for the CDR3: TGCGCCAGCAGCATCACGGGACAGGGAGGTCAGCCCCAGCATTTT.

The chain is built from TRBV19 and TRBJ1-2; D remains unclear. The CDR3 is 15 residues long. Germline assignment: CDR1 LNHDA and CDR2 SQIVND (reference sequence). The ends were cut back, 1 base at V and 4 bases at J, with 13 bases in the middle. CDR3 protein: CASSIGQAAGYGYTF. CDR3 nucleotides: TGTGCCAGTAGTATAGGGCAGGCGGCTGGCTATGGCTACACCTTC.

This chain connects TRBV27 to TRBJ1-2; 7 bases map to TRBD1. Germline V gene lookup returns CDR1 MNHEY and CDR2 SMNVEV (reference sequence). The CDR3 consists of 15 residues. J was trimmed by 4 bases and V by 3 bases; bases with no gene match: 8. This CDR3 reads CASSFSGGSGYGYTF. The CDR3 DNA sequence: TGTGCCAGCAGTTTCTCAGGGGGTTCCGGCTATGGCTACACCTTC.

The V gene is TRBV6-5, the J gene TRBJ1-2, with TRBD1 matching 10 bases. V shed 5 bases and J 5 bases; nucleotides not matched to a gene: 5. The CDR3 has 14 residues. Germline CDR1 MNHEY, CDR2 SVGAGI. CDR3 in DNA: TGTGCCAGCAGTCCGTTGGGACAGGGGTATGGCTACACCTTC. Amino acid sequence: CASSPLGQGYGYTF.

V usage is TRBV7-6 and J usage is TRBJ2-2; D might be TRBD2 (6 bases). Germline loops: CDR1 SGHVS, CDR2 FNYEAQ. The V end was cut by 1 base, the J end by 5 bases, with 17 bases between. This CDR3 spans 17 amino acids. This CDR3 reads CASSLVVAEVRTGELFF. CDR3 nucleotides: TGTGCCAGCAGCTTAGTGGTAGCGGAGGTTCGTACCGGGGAGCTGTTTTTT.

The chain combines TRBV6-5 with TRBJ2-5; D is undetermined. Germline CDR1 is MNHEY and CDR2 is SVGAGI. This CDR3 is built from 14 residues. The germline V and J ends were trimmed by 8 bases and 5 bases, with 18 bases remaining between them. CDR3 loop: CASPPPGSRETQYF. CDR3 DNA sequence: TGTGCCAGCCCCCCTCCGGGCTCTAGGGAGACCCAGTACTTC.

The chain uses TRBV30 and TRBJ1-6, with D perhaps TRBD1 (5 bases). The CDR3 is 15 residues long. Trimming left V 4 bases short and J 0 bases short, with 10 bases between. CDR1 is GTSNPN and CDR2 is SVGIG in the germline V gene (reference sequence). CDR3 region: CAWNGGFSYNSPLHF. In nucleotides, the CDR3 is TGTGCCTGGAATGGGGGTTTCTCCTATAATTCACCCCTCCACTTT.

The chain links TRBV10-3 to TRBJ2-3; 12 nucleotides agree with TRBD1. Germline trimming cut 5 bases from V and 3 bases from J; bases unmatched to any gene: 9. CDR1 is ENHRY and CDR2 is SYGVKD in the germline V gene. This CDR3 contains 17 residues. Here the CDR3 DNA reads TGTGCCATCAGTTCTCTTGGGACAGGGGGCGCGACAGATACGCAGTATTTT. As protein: CAISSLGTGGATDTQYF.

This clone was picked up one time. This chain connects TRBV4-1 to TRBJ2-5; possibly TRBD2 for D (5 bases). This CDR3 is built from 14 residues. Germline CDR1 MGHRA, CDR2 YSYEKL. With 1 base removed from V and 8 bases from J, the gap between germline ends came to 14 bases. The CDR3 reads CASSQVPGSATQYF. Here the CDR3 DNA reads TGCGCCAGCAGCCAAGTACCGGGATCGGCTACCCAGTACTTC.

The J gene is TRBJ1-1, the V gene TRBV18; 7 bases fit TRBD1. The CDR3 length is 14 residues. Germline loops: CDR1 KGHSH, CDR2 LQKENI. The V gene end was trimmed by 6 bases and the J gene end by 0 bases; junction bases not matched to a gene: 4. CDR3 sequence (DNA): TGTGCCAGCTCCAGGGACAGAATGAACACTGAAGCTTTCTTT. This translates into CASSRDRMNTEAFF.

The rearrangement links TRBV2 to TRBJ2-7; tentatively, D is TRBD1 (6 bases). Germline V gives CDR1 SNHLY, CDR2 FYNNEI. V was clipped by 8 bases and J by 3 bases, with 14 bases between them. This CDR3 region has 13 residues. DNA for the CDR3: TGTGCCAGCCGGGATGGGGGCGACTACGAGCAGTACTTC. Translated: CASRDGGDYEQYF.

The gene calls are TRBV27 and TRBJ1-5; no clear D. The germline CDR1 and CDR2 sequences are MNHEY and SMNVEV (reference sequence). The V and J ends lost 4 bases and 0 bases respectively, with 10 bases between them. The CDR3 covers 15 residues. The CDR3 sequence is CASSSFGYSNQPQHF. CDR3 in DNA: TGTGCCAGCAGTTCCTTCGGGTATAGCAATCAGCCCCAGCATTTT.

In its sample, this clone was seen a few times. DNA for the CDR3: TGTGCCAGCAGTGTAGGACAGGACTCCTACGAGCAGTACTTC. This codes for CASSVGQDSYEQYF. The V gene is TRBV6-4, the J gene TRBJ2-7; TRBD1 matches at 7 bases. Germline-derived CDR1 and CDR2 are MRHNA and SNTAGT. This CDR3 contains 14 residues. Germline trimming cut 4 bases from V and 0 bases from J; bases unmatched to any gene: 3.

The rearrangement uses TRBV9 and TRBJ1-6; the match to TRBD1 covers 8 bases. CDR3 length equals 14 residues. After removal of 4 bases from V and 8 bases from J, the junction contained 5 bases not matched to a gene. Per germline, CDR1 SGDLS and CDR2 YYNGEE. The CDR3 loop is CASSLTGGDSPLHF. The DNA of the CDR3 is TGTGCCAGCAGCTTAACAGGGGGAGATTCACCCCTCCACTTT.

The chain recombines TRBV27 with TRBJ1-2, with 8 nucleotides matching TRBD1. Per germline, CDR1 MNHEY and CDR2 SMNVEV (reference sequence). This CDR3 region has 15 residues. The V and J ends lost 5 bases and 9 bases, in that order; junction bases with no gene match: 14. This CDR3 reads CASSPLDRGGLRYTF. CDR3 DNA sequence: TGTGCCAGCAGTCCACTCGACAGGGGAGGACTTCGCTACACCTTC.

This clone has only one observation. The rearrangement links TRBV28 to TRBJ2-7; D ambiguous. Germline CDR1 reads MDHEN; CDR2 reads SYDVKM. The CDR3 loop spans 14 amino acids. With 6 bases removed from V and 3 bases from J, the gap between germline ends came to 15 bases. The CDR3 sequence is CASSSPIADYEQYF. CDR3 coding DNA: TGTGCCAGCAGCTCACCTATAGCAGACTACGAGCAGTACTTC.

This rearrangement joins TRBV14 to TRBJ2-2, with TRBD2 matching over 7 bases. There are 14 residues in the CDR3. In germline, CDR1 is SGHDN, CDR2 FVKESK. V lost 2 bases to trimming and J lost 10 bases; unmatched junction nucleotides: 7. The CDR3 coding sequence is TGTGCCAGCAGCCAAATGGCGGGAGAGGCGGAGCTGTTTTTT. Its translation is CASSQMAGEAELFF.

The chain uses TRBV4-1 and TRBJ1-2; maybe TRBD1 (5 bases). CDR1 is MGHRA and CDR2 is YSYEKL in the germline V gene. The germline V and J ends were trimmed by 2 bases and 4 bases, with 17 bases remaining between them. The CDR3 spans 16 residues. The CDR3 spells CASSQTQTEQIYGYTF. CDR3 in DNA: TGCGCCAGCAGCCAAACCCAGACAGAACAGATCTATGGCTACACCTTC.

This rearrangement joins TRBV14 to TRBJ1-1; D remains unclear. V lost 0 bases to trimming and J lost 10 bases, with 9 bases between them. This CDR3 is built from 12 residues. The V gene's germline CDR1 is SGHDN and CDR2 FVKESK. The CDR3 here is CASSQDRRGAFF. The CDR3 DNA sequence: TGTGCCAGCAGCCAAGATAGGCGAGGAGCTTTCTTT.

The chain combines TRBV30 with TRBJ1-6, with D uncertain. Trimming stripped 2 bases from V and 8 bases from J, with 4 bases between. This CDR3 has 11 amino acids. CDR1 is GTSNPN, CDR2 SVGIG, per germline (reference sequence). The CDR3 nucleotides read TGTGCCTGGAGTAGGGATTCACCCCTCCACTTT. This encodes CAWSRDSPLHF.

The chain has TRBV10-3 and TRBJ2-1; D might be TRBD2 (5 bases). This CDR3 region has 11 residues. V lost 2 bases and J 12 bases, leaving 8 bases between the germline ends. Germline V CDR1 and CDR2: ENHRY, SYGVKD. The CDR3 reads CAISEGAGQFF. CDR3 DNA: TGTGCCATCAGTGAGGGTGCGGGGCAGTTCTTC.

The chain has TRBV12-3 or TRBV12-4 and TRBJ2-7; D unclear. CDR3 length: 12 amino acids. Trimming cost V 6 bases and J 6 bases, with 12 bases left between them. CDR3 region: CASSIPAGEQYF. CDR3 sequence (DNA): TGTGCCAGCAGCATTCCAGCAGGCGAGCAGTACTTC.

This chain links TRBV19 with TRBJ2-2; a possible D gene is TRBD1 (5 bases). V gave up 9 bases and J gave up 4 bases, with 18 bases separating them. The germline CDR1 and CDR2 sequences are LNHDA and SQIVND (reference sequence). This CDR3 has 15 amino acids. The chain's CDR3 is CASTKSTALTGELFF. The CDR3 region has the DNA TGTGCCAGCACAAAGTCGACAGCTCTCACCGGGGAGCTGTTTTTT.

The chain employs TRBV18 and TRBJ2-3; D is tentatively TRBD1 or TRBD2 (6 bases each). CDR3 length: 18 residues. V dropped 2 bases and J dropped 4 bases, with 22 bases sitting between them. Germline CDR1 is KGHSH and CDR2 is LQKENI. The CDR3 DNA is TGTGCCAGCTCACCATACAGTCCCGCGGGAACAGGGCCAGATACGCAGTATTTT. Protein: CASSPYSPAGTGPDTQYF.

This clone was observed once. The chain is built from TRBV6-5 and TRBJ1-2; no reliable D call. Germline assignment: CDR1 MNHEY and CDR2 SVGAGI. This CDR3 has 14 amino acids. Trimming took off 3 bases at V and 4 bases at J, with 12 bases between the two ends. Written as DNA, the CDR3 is TGTGCCAGCAGTTATTCTTCACCAGCCTATGGCTACACCTTC. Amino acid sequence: CASSYSSPAYGYTF.